A selection of T cell receptor beta chains follows, all from one sample in a study of blood T cell repertoires in COVID-19. Only in-frame clones appear in the TCRdb table, and some are missing; sequencing was by immunoSEQ multiplex PCR. The sample yields approximately 200,000 clones, approximately 90% seen once. Sequenced input: PBMCs or T cells enriched from blood (not recorded which). These receptors were taken from a man aged 30 to 45 who had recovered from COVID-19. CDR3s include the opening cysteine and the closing phenylalanine or tryptophan. Each record gives: J gene, V gene, clone size, D gene, CDR3 DNA, CDR3 protein. A D gene is named only where the DNA matches it firmly. Size tells how often a clone was seen (once, few, many) or the class of an expanded clone, and some rows leave it out.

>TRBJ1-1|TRBV6-5|.|.
TGTGCCAGCAGTAAGGGGTCCTGGAACACTGAAGCTTTCTTT
CASSKGSWNTEAFF
>TRBJ1-5|TRBV30|.|TRBD1
TGTGCCTGGAGTGGCCAGGGGGGCAATCAGCCCCAGCATTTT
CAWSGQGGNQPQHF
>TRBJ2-1|TRBV7-6|.|TRBD1
TGTGCCAGCAGCTTTAGACAGGGCAATGAGCAGTTCTTC
CASSFRQGNEQFF
>TRBJ2-7|TRBV5-4|.|.
TGTGCCAGCAGCCACGGACAGATCTACGAGCAGTACTTC
CASSHGQIYEQYF
>TRBJ1-3|TRBV4-3|few|.
TGCGCCAGCAGCCAAGGAGGGGGGGACCTCTCTGGAAACACCATATATTTT
CASSQGGGDLSGNTIYF
>TRBJ1-5|TRBV19|.|TRBD1
TGTGCCAGCCGAACCGGGACAGGGTCCAATCAGCCCCAGCATTTT
CASRTGTGSNQPQHF
>TRBJ1-4|TRBV18|.|.
TGTGCCAGCTCACGACTGGAGGGGCCTAATGAAAAACTGTTTTTT
CASSRLEGPNEKLFF
>TRBJ1-3|TRBV6-5|.|.
TGTGCCAGCAGTTATGCCGGGAGCCGCTCTGGAAACACCATATATTTT
CASSYAGSRSGNTIYF
>TRBJ1-6|TRBV9|.|TRBD1
TGTGCCAGCAGCCCGACAGGGAGAGGTTATTTACCCCTCCACTTT
CASSPTGRGYLPLHF
>TRBJ1-1|TRBV19|.|.
TGTGCCAGTATGGAACCCGGAGAAGTTTTCAACACTGAAGCTTTCTTT
CASMEPGEVFNTEAFF
>TRBJ2-6|TRBV19|.|TRBD1
TGTGCCAGTAGTCACCGGGACAGGGCTGGGGCCAACGTCCTGACTTTC
CASSHRDRAGANVLTF
>TRBJ1-1|TRBV6-5|.|.
TGTGCCAGCACCAAACGGGGGACTGAAGCTTTCTTT
CASTKRGTEAFF
>TRBJ2-5|TRBV9|.|.
TGTGCCAGCAGCGCAAACACGGGGGAAGAGACCCAGTACTTC
CASSANTGEETQYF
>TRBJ1-1|TRBV6-1|.|.
TGTGCCAGCAGTGAAGGGACATTGAACACTGAAGCTTTCTTT
CASSEGTLNTEAFF
>TRBJ2-3|TRBV5-4|.|TRBD2
TGTGCCAGCAGAGGCGGGAGTCGAGATACGCAGTATTTT
CASRGGSRDTQYF
>TRBJ1-5|TRBV7-9|.|.
TGTGCCAGCAGCTTAGGGCAGGGCAATCAGCCCCAGCATTTT
CASSLGQGNQPQHF
>TRBJ1-6|TRBV3-1/TRBV3-2|.|.
TGTGCCAGCAGCCAAGGGACAGTTAATTCACCCCTCCACTTT
CASSQGTVNSPLHF
>TRBJ1-2|TRBV27|.|TRBD1
TGTGCCAGCAGTACAGGGACAGGGAGCGGCTATGGCTACACCTTC
CASSTGTGSGYGYTF
>TRBJ1-5|TRBV30|once|TRBD1
TGTGCCTGGAGTAAAACAGGGGATCAGCCCCAGCATTTT
CAWSKTGDQPQHF
>TRBJ2-1|TRBV13|once|.
TGTGCCAGCAGCGTATACGGGACAACCAACAATGAGCAGTTCTTC
CASSVYGTTNNEQFF
>TRBJ2-7|TRBV5-4|.|.
TGTGCCAGCAGCTTGGGCGGGCAGCCCTACGAGCAGTACTTC
CASSLGGQPYEQYF
>TRBJ1-5|TRBV4-1|.|TRBD1
TGCGCCAGCAGCCAAGGCCGGGGACAGGGCAATCAGCCCCAGCATTTT
CASSQGRGQGNQPQHF
>TRBJ2-7|TRBV7-6|.|TRBD2
TGTGCCAGCAGCTTAGGAGCGGGGGGGCTTTATTCCCCCTACGAGCAGTACTTC
CASSLGAGGLYSPYEQYF
>TRBJ2-7|TRBV11-2|.|TRBD1
TGTGCCAGCAGTCCTACGTCGGGACAGGCCTACGAGCAGTACTTC
CASSPTSGQAYEQYF
>TRBJ2-7|TRBV28|.|TRBD2
TGTGCCAGTCGCAGCGGGAGGAAATACGAGCAGTACTTC
CASRSGRKYEQYF
>TRBJ2-1|TRBV6-4|.|.
TGTGCCAGCAGGCAAAGGGGGGGCGATGAGCAGTTCTTC
CASRQRGGDEQFF
>TRBJ1-3|TRBV21-1|.|.
TGTGCCAGCAGCAAAGGGGGAACAGGGGGTTCGTCTGGAAACACCATATATTTT
CASSKGGTGGSSGNTIYF
>TRBJ1-6|TRBV3-1/TRBV3-2|.|.
TGTGCCAGCAGCCAAGATTGGGCGCGGGGCTCCTATAATTCACCCCTCCACTTT
CASSQDWARGSYNSPLHF
>TRBJ2-6|TRBV4-1|.|.
TGCGCCAGCAGCCGCGGATCCGACGCCTCTGGGGCCAACGTCCTGACTTTC
CASSRGSDASGANVLTF
>TRBJ1-3|TRBV30|.|.
TGTGCCTGGAGTATAGGATCAGGGGAATCCTCTGGAAACACCATATATTTT
CAWSIGSGESSGNTIYF
>TRBJ1-2|TRBV29-1|.|.
TGCAGCGTTGTGGGCAGGGGAAGCTATGGCTACACCTTC
CSVVGRGSYGYTF
>TRBJ2-7|TRBV6-2/TRBV6-3|once|.
TGTGCCAGCAGTTTGGCCGGGGGACGCTACGAGCAGTACTTC
CASSLAGGRYEQYF
>TRBJ2-1|TRBV6-2/TRBV6-3|.|.
TGTGCCAGCAGTTACTCGGGCCGTTACAATGAGCAGTTCTTC
CASSYSGRYNEQFF
>TRBJ2-1|TRBV4-3|.|TRBD1
TGCGCCAGCAGCCAAGCACGGACAGGTGGGGTCTCCTACAATGAGCAGTTCTTC
CASSQARTGGVSYNEQFF
>TRBJ2-1|TRBV5-1|.|TRBD2
TGCGCCAGCAGCTTGGCCGGGCTAGCGGGAGGGCCCGGGAATGAGCAGTTCTTC
CASSLAGLAGGPGNEQFF
>TRBJ1-1|TRBV19|.|TRBD1
TGTGCCAGTACTTTTCAGGACAGGGGTTCAGCTTTCTTT
CASTFQDRGSAFF
>TRBJ2-1|TRBV9|once|TRBD2
TGTGCCAGCAGCGTAGGGTTTGGACTAGAGGTCTACAATGAGCAGTTCTTC
CASSVGFGLEVYNEQFF
>TRBJ2-3|TRBV25-1|.|TRBD2
TGTGCCAGCAGTGTCGGACTAGCGGGACCCACAGATACGCAGTATTTT
CASSVGLAGPTDTQYF
>TRBJ2-5|TRBV20-1|.|TRBD2
TGCAGTGCTAGTGGACTAGCGGGAGTGGAGACCCAGTACTTC
CSASGLAGVETQYF
>TRBJ1-5|TRBV2|.|.
TGTGCCAGCAGTGATGAGGAATATCAGCCCCAGCATTTT
CASSDEEYQPQHF
>TRBJ1-5|TRBV28|.|.
TGTGCCAGCAGTACCAGACAGAATCAGCCCCAGCATTTT
CASSTRQNQPQHF
>TRBJ1-2|TRBV11-2|.|TRBD1
TGTGCCAGCAGCTTAGTCCCCGGGACAGGGTATGGCTACACCTTC
CASSLVPGTGYGYTF
>TRBJ1-3|TRBV7-7|.|TRBD1
TGTGCCAGCAGCTCCTACCCCAGGGGGGCCGGAAACACCATATATTTT
CASSSYPRGAGNTIYF
>TRBJ2-1|TRBV7-2|.|TRBD2
TGTGCCAGCAGCTCCGGACTAGGCTACAATGAGCAGTTCTTC
CASSSGLGYNEQFF
>TRBJ1-2|TRBV18|.|TRBD1
TGTGCCAGCTCACCCATTCCGGGACAGGGCGTTGCGGGCTATGGCTACACCTTC
CASSPIPGQGVAGYGYTF
>TRBJ2-5|TRBV7-6|.|TRBD2
TGTGCCAGCAGCTTAGGATGGGACAGAGCGGGGGGGTTCCAAGAGACCCAGTACTTC
CASSLGWDRAGGFQETQYF
>TRBJ1-1|TRBV7-9|.|.
TGTGCCAGCAGCCCCGAGCGTAGAAGGAACACTGAAGCTTTCTTT
CASSPERRRNTEAFF
>TRBJ2-5|TRBV24-1|.|TRBD2
TGTGCCACCAGTGATGGGACTAGGGCGCAGGAGACCCAGTACTTC
CATSDGTRAQETQYF
>TRBJ2-4|TRBV6-5|.|TRBD2
TGTGCCAGCATGGCGGGAGGGCCTGGCAAAAACATTCAGTACTTC
CASMAGGPGKNIQYF
>TRBJ2-7|TRBV2|.|TRBD1
TGTGCCAGCAGAAACGGACAGGCCTACGAGCAGTACTTC
CASRNGQAYEQYF
>TRBJ1-6|TRBV30|.|.
TGTGCCTGGAGTGTCGGGGATAAGAATAATTCACCCCTCCACTTT
CAWSVGDKNNSPLHF
>TRBJ1-4|TRBV28|.|TRBD1
TGTGCCAGCGGGCCTCCGGGACAGGTGCGGGAAAAACTGTTTTTT
CASGPPGQVREKLFF
>TRBJ2-1|TRBV29-1|.|TRBD2
TGCAATGGGCGGGGGTCCTACAATGAGCAGTTCTTC
CNGRGSYNEQFF
>TRBJ2-1|TRBV19|once|.
TGTGCCAGTAGTATAGAGGCGGAAGGCTATGAGCAGTTCTTC
CASSIEAEGYEQFF
>TRBJ2-1|TRBV7-9|once|TRBD2
TGTGCCAGCAGGAATCGGGGACTAGCGGGAGATGAGCAGTTCTTC
CASRNRGLAGDEQFF
>TRBJ2-1|TRBV5-1|.|.
TGCGCCAGCAGCTTGCGGAGGTCTGTCGATGAGCAGTTCTTC
CASSLRRSVDEQFF
>TRBJ2-7|TRBV28|once|TRBD1
TGTGCCAGCAGTTTATTCAGACAGGGGGCCTTCTACGAGCAGTACTTC
CASSLFRQGAFYEQYF
>TRBJ2-1|TRBV11-2|.|TRBD2
TGTGCCAGCAGCTTAGTCGGGGGGAACAATGAGCAGTTCTTC
CASSLVGGNNEQFF
>TRBJ1-2|TRBV4-2|.|.
TGTGCCAGCAGCCAAGATTCGTCGGGAGCTAACTATGGCTACACCTTC
CASSQDSSGANYGYTF